Sequencing of this TCR beta chain was carried out in a study of blood T cell repertoires in COVID-19. The overall study: Nucleic acid was either cDNA or gDNA, and it came from T cells, B-cell-depleted T cells, or PBMCs.

The CDR3 contains 16 residues. V dropped 4 bases and J dropped 1; count of bases not matched to a gene: 3. Germline CDR1 is MGHDK and CDR2 is SYGVNS. Source study methods: Estimates of nucleated cell counts were drawn from the amplification of reference gene primers. The method was immunoSEQ multiplex PCR; TCRdb's version includes in-frame clones alone and lacks a portion of them. D and trimming come from the DNA, and the V and J calls and clone size come from that table. The table includes about 210,000 clones, around four fifths detected once. This clonotype was obtained from a woman aged 50 to 60 with active or convalescent COVID-19. What was sequenced was peripheral blood. The chain combines TRBV25-1 with TRBJ2-2; TRBD2 aligns across 10 bases. This CDR3 is CASSAASGGNTGELFF. CDR3 nucleotide sequence: TGTGCCAGCAGTGCTGCTAGCGGGGGGAACACCGGGGAGCTGTTTTTT.